This T cell receptor (beta chain) was identified during a study of T cells after yellow fever vaccination. General study points: It was a weaker secondary response, yet one that peaked faster, at day 5 versus 15. Clones that expanded after primary vaccination mostly reappeared after the booster (approximately 96% CD4, roughly 90% CD8).

Universal primer sites and UMIs were introduced during 5'RACE template-switching synthesis of TCR cDNA. TCRdb redid the calling of the 5' RACE reads with MiXCR, one entry per CDR3 protein. The sample consists of about 150,000 distinct CDR3 sequences, 6.6% of them appearing once. The table lists this clonotype with many counts. The antigen remains undetermined. The V and J ends lost 8 bases and 3 bases respectively, with 14 bases between them. Per the germline V gene, CDR1 is LNHNV and CDR2 is YYDKDF (reference sequence). The length of the CDR3 is 13 residues. The sample consisted of CD4+ T cells sorted from PBMCs, taken 10 days after the yellow fever booster vaccination. The chain carries TRBV15 and TRBJ2-7; TRBD2 is a possible D gene (5 bases). The receptor comes from a man aged 25 to 45 who received the YFV17D yellow fever vaccine. CDR3 region: CATADIEGYEQYF. CDR3 DNA: TGTGCCACCGCTGACATTGAGGGCTACGAGCAGTACTTC. Using reference TRBV15 and TRBJ2-7 for the parts outside the CDR3, the full variable domain is DAMVIQNPRYQVTQFGKPVTLSCSQTLNHNVMYWYQQKSSQAPKLLFHYYDKDFNNEADTPDNFQSRRPNTSFCFLDIRSPGLGDTAMYLCATADIEGYEQYFGPGTRLTVT.